This TCR beta chain stems from a study of shared clonotypes between healthy human individuals. Study-wide context: With ages of 18 to 49, the donors were a couple of women and a few men. A donor's plate count was three for CD4 naive and three for CD4 memory; CD8 naive had two and CD8 memory one.

The CDR3 runs 16 residues. Turning to this clone: As yet, its antigen is unknown.

Findings and limits, study-wide: Sample collection involved blood only; tissue repertoires are likely different.

Replicate PCRs run on sorted subsets employed approximately 200 ng DNA, 25,000 to 35,000 T cell genomes. TCRdb keeps only in-frame clones here, not all; method: immunoSEQ multiplex PCR. The sample has 95,000 to 120,000 clones, under 70% seen once; the top ten hold approximately 23%. Sequenced material: memory CD8+ T cells sorted from blood. As to subset: CD45RO+ cells pooled with CCR7-negative TemRA cells. The receptor's source is a woman aged 30 to 39 in good health. The rearrangement links TRBV23-1 to TRBJ2-5, with TRBD2 matching 11 bases. The J call may be in error: the DNA end matches TRBJ2-7 better. TRBV23-1 is known as an ORF, though its function is uncertain. The CDR3 bases are TGCGCCAGCAGTCAATATAGCGGGAGGGCCAGGAACGAGCAGTACTTC. As protein: CASSQYSGRARNEQYF.